This T cell receptor (beta chain) was recovered during a study of T cells in Graves' hyperthyroidism and ophthalmopathy. This clonotype has ten or more counts. Amplification of TCR beta CDR3 regions was performed using RNA transcripts as template. HTBI primers drove first-round RT-PCR of the TCR CDR3. MiXCR, applied by TCRdb to the multiplex PCR reads, yields one record per CDR3 protein. Here the sample spans about 600,000 distinct CDR3 sequences, about 14% being singletons. The trim removed 5 bases at V and 0 bases at J, leaving 10 bases unmatched. CDR1 and CDR2 from the germline V gene are LNHDA and SQIVND (reference sequence). CDR3 size: 18 residues.

The chain has TRBV19 and TRBJ1-5; TRBD1 agrees at 10 bases. This receptor was taken from a woman under 30 with Graves' ophthalmopathy. The source material was blood. CDR3 sequence (DNA): TGTGCCAGTAGTTCGGACAGGGGGTTAACCCATAGCAATCAGCCCCAGCATTTT. Amino acid sequence: CASSSDRGLTHSNQPQHF.